This T cell receptor (beta chain) was profiled in a study of blood T cell repertoires in COVID-19. Data came from immunoSEQ multiplex PCR; TCRdb stores just in-frame clones and leaves some out. Seen here are roughly 73,000 clones, around nine tenths observed once, and the top ten hold approximately 1.6%. The specimen was peripheral blood. The sequence came from a man aged 45-60 years with acute or convalescent COVID-19.

The CDR3 DNA is TGTGCCAGCAGCTTGCCCTTAGCGGATACGCAGTATTTT. This encodes CASSLPLADTQYF. This chain uses TRBV5-4 with TRBJ2-3, with a possible D match to TRBD2 (5 bases). The CDR3 extends over 13 amino acids. The V and J ends lost 1 base and 6 bases respectively, with 9 bases between them. The germline V gene has CDR1 SGHNT and CDR2 YYREEE (reference sequence).